The rows below give T cell receptor beta chains drawn from one sample of a study of blood T cell repertoires in COVID-19. Repertoires were generated with immunoSEQ multiplex PCR, while TCRdb's copy carries only in-frame clones and drops some. This sample has around 160,000 clones; about 86% occur once, and the top ten carry under 13%. The material sequenced was peripheral blood. These receptors all stem from a woman in her 70s with COVID-19, enrolled during active disease. Both conserved end residues are part of each CDR3. D genes are given only for firm matches. Clone size appears in some rows only: once, few, many, or a class for an expanded clone.

d_call	clone_size	cdr3_length	v_call	j_call	cdr3_aa	cdr3_nt
TRBD1	.	15	TRBV18	TRBJ1-4	CASSPGTGGSEKLFF	TGTGCCAGCTCACCGGGGACAGGGGGCAGTGAAAAACTGTTTTTT
.	.	14	TRBV21-1	TRBJ1-5	CASRNRETGQPQHF	TGTGCCAGTAGAAACAGGGAGACGGGTCAGCCCCAGCATTTT
.	once	14	TRBV7-3	TRBJ1-3	CASSSTGSGNTIYF	TGTGCCAGCAGCTCGACAGGTTCTGGAAACACCATATATTTT
TRBD2	.	17	TRBV5-4	TRBJ2-1	CASSPRLAGHSYNEQFF	TGTGCCAGCAGCCCAAGACTAGCGGGTCATTCCTACAATGAGCAGTTCTTC
.	.	13	TRBV19	TRBJ1-1	CASSSDRNTEAFF	TGTGCCAGTAGTTCGGACAGGAACACTGAAGCTTTCTTT
TRBD1	few	14	TRBV6-5	TRBJ1-2	CASSYAVGQGGYTF	TGTGCCAGCAGTTACGCGGTAGGACAGGGCGGCTACACCTTC
.	.	14	TRBV2	TRBJ1-5	CASREDAGGGPQHF	TGTGCCAGCAGGGAGGACGCCGGCGGAGGACCCCAGCATTTT
.	.	12	TRBV30	TRBJ1-1	CAWSRQVDEAFF	TGTGCCTGGAGTAGGCAGGTAGATGAAGCTTTCTTT
.	.	13	TRBV5-5	TRBJ2-5	CASSSLTRETQYF	TGTGCCAGCAGCTCACTAACGCGGGAGACCCAGTACTTC
.	few	13	TRBV15	TRBJ1-6	CATSRDVGSPLHF	TGTGCCACCAGCAGAGATGTTGGCTCACCCCTCCACTTT
.	.	13	TRBV7-9	TRBJ1-4	CASSFGGLEKLFF	TGTGCCAGCAGCTTCGGGGGGCTAGAAAAACTGTTTTTT
.	.	10	TRBV10-3	TRBJ2-1	CAISGGEQFF	TGTGCCATCAGTGGCGGTGAGCAGTTCTTC
.	.	17	TRBV5-1	TRBJ1-1	CASSLAYFQGQNTEAFF	TGCGCCAGCAGCTTGGCCTACTTTCAGGGTCAAAACACTGAAGCTTTCTTT
TRBD2	few	16	TRBV28	TRBJ2-1	CASRVSTSGGYNEQFF	TGTGCCAGCAGGGTTTCGACTAGCGGGGGATACAATGAGCAGTTCTTC